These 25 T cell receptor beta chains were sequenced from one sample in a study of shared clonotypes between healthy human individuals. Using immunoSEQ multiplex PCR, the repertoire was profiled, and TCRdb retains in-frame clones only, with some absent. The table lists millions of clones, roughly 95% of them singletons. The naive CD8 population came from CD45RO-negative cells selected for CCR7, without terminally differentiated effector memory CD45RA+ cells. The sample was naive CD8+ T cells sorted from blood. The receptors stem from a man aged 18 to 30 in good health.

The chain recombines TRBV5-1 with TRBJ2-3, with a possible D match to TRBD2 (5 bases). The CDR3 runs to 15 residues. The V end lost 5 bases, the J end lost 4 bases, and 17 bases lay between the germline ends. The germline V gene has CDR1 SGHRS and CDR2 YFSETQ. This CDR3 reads CASRFSLAPPDTQYF. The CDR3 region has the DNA TGCGCCAGCAGGTTTAGCCTAGCCCCCCCAGATACGCAGTATTTT.

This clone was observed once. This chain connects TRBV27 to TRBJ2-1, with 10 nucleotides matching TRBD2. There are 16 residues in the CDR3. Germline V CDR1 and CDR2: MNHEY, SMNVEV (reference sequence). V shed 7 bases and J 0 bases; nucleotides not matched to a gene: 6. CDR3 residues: CASNIAGGISYNEQFF. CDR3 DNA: TGTGCCAGCAACATAGCGGGGGGTATCTCCTACAATGAGCAGTTCTTC.

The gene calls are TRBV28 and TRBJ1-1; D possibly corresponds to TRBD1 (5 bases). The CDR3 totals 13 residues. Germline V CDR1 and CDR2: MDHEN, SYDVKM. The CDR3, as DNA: TGTGCATCAAACCGGGGGGGGAACACTGAAGCTTTCTTT. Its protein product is CASNRGGNTEAFF.

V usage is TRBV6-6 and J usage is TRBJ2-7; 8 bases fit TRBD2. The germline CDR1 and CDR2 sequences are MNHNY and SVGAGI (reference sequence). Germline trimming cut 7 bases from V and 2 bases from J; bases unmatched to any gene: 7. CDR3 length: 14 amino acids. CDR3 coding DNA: TGTGCCAGCATAAATAGCGGGATAACCTACGAGCAGTACTTC. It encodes CASINSGITYEQYF.

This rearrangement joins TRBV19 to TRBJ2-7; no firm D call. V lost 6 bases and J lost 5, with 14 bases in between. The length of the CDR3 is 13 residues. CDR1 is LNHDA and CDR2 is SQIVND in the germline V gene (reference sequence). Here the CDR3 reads CASRERGLDEQYF. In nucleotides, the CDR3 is TGTGCCAGTAGGGAAAGAGGTCTTGACGAGCAGTACTTC.

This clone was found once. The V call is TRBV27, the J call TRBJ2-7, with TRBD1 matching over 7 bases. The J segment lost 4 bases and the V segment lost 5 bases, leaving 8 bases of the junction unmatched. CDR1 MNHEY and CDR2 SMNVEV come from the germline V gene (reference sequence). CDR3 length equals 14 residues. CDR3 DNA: TGTGCCAGCAGTACCACCGACAGGGAGTACGAGCAGTACTTC. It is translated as CASSTTDREYEQYF.

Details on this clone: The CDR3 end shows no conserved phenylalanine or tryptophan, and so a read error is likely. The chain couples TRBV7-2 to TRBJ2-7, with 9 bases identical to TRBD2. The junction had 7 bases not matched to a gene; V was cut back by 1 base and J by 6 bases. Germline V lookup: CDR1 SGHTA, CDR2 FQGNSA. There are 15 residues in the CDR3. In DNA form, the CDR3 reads TGTGCCAGCAGCTTAGAGGTGCGGGAGGGGAGCGAGCAGTACTCC. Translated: CASSLEVREGSEQYS.

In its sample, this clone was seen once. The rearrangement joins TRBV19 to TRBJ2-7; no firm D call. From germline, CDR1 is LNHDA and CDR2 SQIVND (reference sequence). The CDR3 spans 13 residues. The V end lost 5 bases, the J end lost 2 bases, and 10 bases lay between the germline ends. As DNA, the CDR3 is TGTGCCAGTAGTTCACGGATAACCTACGAGCAGTACTTC. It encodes CASSSRITYEQYF.

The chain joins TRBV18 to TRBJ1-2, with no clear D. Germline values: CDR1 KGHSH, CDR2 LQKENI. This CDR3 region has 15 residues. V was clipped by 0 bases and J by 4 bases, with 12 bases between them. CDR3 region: CASSPPMPGPYGYTF. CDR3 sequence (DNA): TGTGCCAGCTCACCACCTATGCCAGGTCCCTATGGCTACACCTTC.

Here the CDR3 DNA reads TGTGCCAGCAGCCCGTCGGGGCCTTTCGTTCACGAGCAGTACTTC. The encoded protein is CASSPSGPFVHEQYF. The chain is built from TRBV7-2 and TRBJ2-7; TRBD1 or TRBD2 may be the D gene (5 bases each). Germline CDR1 reads SGHTA; CDR2 reads FQGNSA. This CDR3 spans 15 amino acids. Trimming stripped 5 bases from V and 5 bases from J, with 19 bases between. Using reference TRBV7-2 and TRBJ2-7 for the parts outside the CDR3, the full variable domain is GAGVSQSPSNKVTEKGKDVELRCDPISGHTALYWYRQSLGQGLEFLIYFQGNSAPDKSGLPSDRFSAERTGGSVSTLTIQRTQQEDSAVYLCASSPSGPFVHEQYFGPGTRLTVT.

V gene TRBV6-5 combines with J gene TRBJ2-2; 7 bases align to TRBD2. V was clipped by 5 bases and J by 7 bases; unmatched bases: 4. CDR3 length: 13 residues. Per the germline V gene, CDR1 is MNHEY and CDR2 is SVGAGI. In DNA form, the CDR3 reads TGTGCCAGCAGTGGGGGGGGGAGCGGGGAGCTGTTTTTT. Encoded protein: CASSGGGSGELFF.

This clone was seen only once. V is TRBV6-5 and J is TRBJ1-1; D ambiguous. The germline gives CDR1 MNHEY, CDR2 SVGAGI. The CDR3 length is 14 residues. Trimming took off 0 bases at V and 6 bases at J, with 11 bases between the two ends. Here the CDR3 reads CASSYSIEAPEAFF. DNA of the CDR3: TGTGCCAGCAGTTACTCGATTGAGGCCCCTGAAGCTTTCTTT.

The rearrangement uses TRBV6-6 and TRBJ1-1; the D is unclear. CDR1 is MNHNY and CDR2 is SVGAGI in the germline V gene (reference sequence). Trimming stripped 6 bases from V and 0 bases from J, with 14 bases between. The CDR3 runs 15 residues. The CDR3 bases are TGTGCCAGCAGCCGCCTGAGGGAATTGAACACTGAAGCTTTCTTT. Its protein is CASSRLRELNTEAFF.

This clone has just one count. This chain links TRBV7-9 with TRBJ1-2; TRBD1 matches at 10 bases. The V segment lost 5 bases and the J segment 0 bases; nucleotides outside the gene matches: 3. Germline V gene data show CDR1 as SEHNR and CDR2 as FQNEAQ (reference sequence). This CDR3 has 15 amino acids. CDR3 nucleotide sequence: TGTGCCAGCAGCCCCGGGACAGGGGCTAACTATGGCTACACCTTC. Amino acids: CASSPGTGANYGYTF.

The CDR3 DNA reads TGTGCCAGCAGCTCCTTCTGGGGTGAGCAGTTCTTC. Amino acid sequence: CASSSFWGEQFF. V usage is TRBV7-9 and J usage is TRBJ2-1; unclear D gene. V gave up 4 bases and J gave up 9 bases, with 10 bases separating them. Germline CDR1 is SEHNR and CDR2 is FQNEAQ (reference sequence). The CDR3 is 12 amino acids.

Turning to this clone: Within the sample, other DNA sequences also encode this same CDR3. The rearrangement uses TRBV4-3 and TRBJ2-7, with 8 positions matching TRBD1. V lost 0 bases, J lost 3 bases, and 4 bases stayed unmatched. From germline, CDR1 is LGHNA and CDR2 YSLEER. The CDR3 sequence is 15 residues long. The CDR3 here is CASSQDIGQGYEQYF. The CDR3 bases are TGCGCCAGCAGCCAAGACATAGGACAGGGCTACGAGCAGTACTTC.

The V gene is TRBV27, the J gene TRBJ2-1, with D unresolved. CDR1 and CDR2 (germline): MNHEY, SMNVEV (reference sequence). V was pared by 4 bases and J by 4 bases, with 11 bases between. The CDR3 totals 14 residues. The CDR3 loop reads CASSWAGEYNEQFF. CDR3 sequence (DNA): TGTGCCAGCAGTTGGGCAGGCGAATACAATGAGCAGTTCTTC.

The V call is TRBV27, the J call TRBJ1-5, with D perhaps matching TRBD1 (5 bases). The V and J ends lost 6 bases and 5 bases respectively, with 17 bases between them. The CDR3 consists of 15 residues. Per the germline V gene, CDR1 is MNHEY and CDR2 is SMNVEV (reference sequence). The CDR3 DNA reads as TGTGCCAGCAGCCCGTTATTTGGGACGGATCAGCCCCAGCATTTT. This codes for CASSPLFGTDQPQHF.

The CDR3 reads CASSLLQGGDDSPLHF. CDR3 sequence (DNA): TGTGCCAGCAGTTTATTACAGGGGGGAGATGATTCACCCCTCCACTTT. The gene calls are TRBV28 and TRBJ1-6; 8 bases map to TRBD1. J lost 8 bases, V lost 1 base, and 7 bases had no gene match. The CDR3 covers 16 residues. Germline lookup yields CDR1 MDHEN and CDR2 SYDVKM.

This CDR3 is CASSFTLPYEQYF. The DNA of the CDR3 is TGTGCCAGCAGCTTTACACTCCCCTACGAGCAGTACTTC. The rearrangement joins TRBV5-8 to TRBJ2-7, with no clear D. V lost 2 bases and J 2 bases, leaving 8 bases between the germline ends. Germline values: CDR1 SGHTS, CDR2 YDEGEE. CDR3 length equals 13 residues.

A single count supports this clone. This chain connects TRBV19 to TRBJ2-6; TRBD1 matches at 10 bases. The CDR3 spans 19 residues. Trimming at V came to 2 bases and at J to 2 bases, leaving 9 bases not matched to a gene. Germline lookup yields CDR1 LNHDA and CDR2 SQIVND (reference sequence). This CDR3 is CASSISGTGDLAGANVLTF. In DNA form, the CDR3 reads TGTGCCAGTAGTATATCCGGGACAGGGGACCTCGCTGGGGCCAACGTCCTGACTTTC.

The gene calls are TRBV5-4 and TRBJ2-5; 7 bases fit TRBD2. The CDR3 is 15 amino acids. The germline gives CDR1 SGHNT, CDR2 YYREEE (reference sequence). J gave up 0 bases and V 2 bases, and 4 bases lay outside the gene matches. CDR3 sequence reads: CASSLSGEYQETQYF. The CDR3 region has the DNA TGTGCCAGCAGCTTAAGCGGGGAGTACCAAGAGACCCAGTACTTC.

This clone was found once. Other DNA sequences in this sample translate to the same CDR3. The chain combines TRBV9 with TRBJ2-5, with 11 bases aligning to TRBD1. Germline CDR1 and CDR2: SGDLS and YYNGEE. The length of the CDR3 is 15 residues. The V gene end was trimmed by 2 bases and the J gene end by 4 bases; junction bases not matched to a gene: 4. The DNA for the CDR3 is TGTGCCAGCAGCGTCGGGACAGGGGGGGGAGAGACCCAGTACTTC. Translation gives CASSVGTGGGETQYF.

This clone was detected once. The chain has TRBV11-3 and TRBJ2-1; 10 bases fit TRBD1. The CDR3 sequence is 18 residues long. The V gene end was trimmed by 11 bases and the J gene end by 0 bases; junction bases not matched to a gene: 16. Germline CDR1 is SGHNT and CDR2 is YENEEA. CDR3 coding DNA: TGTGCCGGTCTCCGGGACAGGGGTGAACGGAACTCCTACAATGAGCAGTTCTTC. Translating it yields CAGLRDRGERNSYNEQFF.

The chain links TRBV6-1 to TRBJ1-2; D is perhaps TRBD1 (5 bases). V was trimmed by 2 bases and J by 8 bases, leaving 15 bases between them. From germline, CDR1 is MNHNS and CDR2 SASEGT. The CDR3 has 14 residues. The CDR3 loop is CASSENGRVEGYTF. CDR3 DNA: TGTGCCAGCAGTGAAAATGGCAGGGTGGAGGGCTACACCTTC.